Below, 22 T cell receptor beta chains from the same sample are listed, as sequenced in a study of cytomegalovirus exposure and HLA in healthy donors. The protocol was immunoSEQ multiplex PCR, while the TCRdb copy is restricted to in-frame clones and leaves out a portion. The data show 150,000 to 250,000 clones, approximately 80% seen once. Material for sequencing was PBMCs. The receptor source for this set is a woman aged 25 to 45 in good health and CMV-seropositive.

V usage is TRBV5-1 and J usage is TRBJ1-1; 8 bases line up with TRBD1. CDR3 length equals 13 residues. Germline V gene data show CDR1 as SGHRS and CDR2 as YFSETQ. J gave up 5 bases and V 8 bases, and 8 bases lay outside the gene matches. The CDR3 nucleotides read TGCGCCAGTTCCGACAGGGGCGGGACTGAAGCTTTCTTT. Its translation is CASSDRGGTEAFF.

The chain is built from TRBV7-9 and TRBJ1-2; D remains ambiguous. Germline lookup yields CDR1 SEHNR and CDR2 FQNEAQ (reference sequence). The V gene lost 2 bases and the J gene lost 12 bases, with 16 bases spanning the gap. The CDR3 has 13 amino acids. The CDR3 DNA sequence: TGTGCCAGCAGCTTATTATCAGGCTCAGACAACACCTTC. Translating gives CASSLLSGSDNTF. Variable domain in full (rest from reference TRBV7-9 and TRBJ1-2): DTGVSQNPRHKITKRGQNVTFRCDPISEHNRLYWYRQTLGQGPEFLTYFQNEAQLEKSRLLSDRFSAERPKGSFSTLEIQRTEQGDSAMYLCASSLLSGSDNTFGSGTRLTVV.

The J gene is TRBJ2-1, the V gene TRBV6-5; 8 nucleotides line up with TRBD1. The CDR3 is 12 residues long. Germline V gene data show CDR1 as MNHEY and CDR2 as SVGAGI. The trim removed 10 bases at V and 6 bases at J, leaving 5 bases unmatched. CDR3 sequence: CATQGAGNEQFF. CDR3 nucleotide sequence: TGTGCCACCCAGGGGGCAGGCAATGAGCAGTTCTTC.

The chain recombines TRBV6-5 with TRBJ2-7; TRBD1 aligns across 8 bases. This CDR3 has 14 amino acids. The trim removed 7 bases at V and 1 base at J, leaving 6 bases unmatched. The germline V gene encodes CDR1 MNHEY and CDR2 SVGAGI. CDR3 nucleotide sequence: TGTGCCAGCACCCTGACAGGGGATTCCTACGAGCAGTACTTC. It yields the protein CASTLTGDSYEQYF.

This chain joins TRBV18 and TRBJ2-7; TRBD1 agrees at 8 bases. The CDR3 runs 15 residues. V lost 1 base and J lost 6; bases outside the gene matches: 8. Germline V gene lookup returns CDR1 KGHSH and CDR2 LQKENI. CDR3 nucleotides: TGTGCCAGCTCACCACTACCCGACAGGGGTCGCGAGCAGTACTTC. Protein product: CASSPLPDRGREQYF.

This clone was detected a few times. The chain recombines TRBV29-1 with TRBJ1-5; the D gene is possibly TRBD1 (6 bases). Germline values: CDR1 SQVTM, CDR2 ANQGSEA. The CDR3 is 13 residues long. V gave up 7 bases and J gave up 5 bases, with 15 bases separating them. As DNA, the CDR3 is TGCAGCGCCGCAGTCAGGGGTGATCAGCCCCAGCATTTT. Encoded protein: CSAAVRGDQPQHF.

The CDR3 region has the DNA TGTGCCAGCAGCTTAGGTCGACCGGGACTAGTTCAGAATGAGCAGTTCTTC. Protein sequence: CASSLGRPGLVQNEQFF. The rearrangement joins TRBV7-8 to TRBJ2-1; 8 positions agree with TRBD2. Germline V gives CDR1 SGHVS, CDR2 FQNEAQ. V lost 1 base, J lost 7 bases, and 12 bases stayed unmatched. The CDR3 has 17 residues.

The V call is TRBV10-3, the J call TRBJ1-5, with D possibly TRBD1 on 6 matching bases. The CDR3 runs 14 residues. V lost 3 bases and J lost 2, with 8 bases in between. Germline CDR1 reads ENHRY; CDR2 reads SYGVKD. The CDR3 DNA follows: TGTGCCATCAGTGATGCAGGGGGCAATCAGCCCCAGCATTTT. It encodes CAISDAGGNQPQHF.

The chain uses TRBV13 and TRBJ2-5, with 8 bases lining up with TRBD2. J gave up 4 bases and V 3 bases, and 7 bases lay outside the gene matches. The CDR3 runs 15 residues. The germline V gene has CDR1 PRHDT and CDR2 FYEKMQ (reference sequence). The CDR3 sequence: CASSFGTSRTETQYF. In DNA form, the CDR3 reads TGTGCCAGCAGCTTCGGGACTAGTCGTACAGAGACCCAGTACTTC.

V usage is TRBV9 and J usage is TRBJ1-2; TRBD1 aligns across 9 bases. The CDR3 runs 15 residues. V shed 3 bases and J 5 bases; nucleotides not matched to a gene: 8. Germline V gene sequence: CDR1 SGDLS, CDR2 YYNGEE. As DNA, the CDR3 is TGTGCCAGCAGCGAAGCCCCCGGGACAGGGTATGGCTACACCTTC. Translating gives CASSEAPGTGYGYTF.

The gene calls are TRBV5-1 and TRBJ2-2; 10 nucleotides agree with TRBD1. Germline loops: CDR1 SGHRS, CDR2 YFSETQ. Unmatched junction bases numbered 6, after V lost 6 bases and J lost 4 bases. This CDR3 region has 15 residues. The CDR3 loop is CASTLGTGVTGELFF. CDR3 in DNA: TGCGCCAGCACTTTAGGGACAGGGGTCACCGGGGAGCTGTTTTTT.

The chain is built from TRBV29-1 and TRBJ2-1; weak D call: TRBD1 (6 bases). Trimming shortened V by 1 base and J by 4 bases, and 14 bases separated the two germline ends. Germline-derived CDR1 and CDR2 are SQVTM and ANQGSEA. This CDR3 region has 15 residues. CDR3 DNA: TGCAGCGTTGAAGGAGGGGGTCTGGGATACAATGAGCAGTTCTTC. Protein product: CSVEGGGLGYNEQFF.

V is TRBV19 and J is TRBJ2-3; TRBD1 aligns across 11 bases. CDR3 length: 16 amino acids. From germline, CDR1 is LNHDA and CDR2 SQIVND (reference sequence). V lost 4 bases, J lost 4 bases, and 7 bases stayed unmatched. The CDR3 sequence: CASSSSGTGGPDTQYF. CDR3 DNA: TGTGCCAGTAGTAGTAGTGGGACAGGGGGACCAGATACGCAGTATTTT.

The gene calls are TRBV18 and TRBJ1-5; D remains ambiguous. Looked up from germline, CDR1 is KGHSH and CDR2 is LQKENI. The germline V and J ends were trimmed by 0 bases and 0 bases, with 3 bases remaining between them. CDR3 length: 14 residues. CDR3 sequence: CASSPPSSNQPQHF. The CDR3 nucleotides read TGTGCCAGCTCACCACCGAGTAGCAATCAGCCCCAGCATTTT. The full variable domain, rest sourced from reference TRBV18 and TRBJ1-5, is NAGVMQNPRHLVRRRGQEARLRCSPMKGHSHVYWYRQLPEEGLKFMVYLQKENIIDESGMPKERFSAEFPKEGPSILRIQQVVRGDSAAYFCASSPPSSNQPQHFGDGTRLSIL.

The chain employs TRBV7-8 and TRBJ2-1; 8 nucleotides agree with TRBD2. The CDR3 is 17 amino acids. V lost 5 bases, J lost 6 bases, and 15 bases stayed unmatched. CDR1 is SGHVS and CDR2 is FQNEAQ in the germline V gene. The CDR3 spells CASSPTVGLAYGNEQFF. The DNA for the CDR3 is TGTGCCAGCAGCCCCACCGTAGGACTAGCTTATGGCAATGAGCAGTTCTTC.

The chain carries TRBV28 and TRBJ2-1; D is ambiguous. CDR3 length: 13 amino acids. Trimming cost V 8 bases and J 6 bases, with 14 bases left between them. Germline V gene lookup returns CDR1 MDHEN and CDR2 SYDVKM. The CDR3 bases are TGTGCCAGCGCCCCACGAGTAGTCAATGAGCAGTTCTTC. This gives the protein CASAPRVVNEQFF.

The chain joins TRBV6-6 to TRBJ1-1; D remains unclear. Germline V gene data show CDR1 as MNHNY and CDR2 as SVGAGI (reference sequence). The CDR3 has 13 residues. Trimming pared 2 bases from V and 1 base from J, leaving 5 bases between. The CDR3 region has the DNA TGTGCCAGCAGTTACCCTAGGAACACTGAAGCTTTCTTT. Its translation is CASSYPRNTEAFF.

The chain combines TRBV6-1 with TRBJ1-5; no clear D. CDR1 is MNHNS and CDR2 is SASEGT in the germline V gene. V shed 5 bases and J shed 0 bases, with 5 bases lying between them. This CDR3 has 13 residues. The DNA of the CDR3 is TGTGCCAGCAGTATAAATAGCAATCAGCCCCAGCATTTT. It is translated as CASSINSNQPQHF.

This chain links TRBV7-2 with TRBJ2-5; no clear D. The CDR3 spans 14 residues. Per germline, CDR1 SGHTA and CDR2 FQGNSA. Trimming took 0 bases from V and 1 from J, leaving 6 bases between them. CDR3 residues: CASSLAFSQETQYF. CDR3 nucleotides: TGTGCCAGCAGCTTAGCCTTTTCCCAAGAGACCCAGTACTTC.

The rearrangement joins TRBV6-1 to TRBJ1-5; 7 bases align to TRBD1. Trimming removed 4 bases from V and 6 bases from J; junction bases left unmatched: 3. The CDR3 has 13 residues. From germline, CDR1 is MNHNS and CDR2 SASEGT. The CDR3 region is CASSGQGVQPQHF. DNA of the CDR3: TGTGCCAGCAGTGGGCAGGGGGTTCAGCCCCAGCATTTT.

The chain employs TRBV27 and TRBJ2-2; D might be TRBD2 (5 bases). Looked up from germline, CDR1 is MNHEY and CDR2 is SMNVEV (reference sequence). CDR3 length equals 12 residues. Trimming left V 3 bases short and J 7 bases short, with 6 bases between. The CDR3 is CASSFGIGELFF. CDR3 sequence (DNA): TGTGCCAGCAGTTTCGGGATCGGGGAGCTGTTTTTT.

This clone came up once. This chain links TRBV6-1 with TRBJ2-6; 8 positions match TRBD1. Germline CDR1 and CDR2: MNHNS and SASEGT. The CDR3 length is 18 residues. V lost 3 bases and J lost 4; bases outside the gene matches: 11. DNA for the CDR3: TGTGCCAGCAGTGACAGGACAGGGCGGATGGTGGGGGCCAACGTCCTGACTTTC. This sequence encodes CASSDRTGRMVGANVLTF.